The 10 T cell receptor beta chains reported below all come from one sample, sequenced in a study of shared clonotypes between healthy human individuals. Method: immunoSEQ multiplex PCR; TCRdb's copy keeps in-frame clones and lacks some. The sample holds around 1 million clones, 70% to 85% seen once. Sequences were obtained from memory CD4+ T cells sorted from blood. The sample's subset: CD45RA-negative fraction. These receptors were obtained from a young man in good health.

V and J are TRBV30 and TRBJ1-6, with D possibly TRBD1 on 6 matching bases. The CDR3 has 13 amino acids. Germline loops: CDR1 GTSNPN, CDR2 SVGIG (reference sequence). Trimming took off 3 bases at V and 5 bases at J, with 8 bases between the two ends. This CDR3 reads CAWSGQHNSPLHF. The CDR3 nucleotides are TGTGCCTGGAGCGGACAGCATAATTCACCCCTCCACTTT.

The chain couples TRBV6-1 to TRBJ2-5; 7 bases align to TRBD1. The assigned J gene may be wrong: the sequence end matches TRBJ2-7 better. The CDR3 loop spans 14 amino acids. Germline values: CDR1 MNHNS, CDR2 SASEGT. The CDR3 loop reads CASSVSQGSYEQYF. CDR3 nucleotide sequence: TGTGCCAGCAGTGTGTCACAGGGGTCGTACGAGCAGTACTTC.

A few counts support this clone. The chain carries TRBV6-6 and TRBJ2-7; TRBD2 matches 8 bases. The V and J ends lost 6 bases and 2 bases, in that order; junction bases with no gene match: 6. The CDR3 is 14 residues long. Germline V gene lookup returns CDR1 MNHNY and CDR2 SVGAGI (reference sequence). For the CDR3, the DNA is TGTGCCAGCAGACTAGCGGACTTAACCTACGAGCAGTACTTC. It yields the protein CASRLADLTYEQYF.

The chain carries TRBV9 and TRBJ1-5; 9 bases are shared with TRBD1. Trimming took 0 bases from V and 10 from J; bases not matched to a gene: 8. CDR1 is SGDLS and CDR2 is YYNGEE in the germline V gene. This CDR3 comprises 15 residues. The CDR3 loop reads CASSVGQGGFQPQHF. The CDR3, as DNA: TGTGCCAGCAGCGTAGGACAGGGGGGCTTCCAACCCCAGCATTTT.

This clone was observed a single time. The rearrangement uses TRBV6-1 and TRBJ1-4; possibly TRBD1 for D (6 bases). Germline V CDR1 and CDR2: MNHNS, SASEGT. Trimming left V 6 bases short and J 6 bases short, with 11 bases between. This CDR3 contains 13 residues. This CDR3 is CASRAGAYEKLFF. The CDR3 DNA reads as TGTGCCAGCAGGGCAGGGGCATATGAAAAACTGTTTTTT.

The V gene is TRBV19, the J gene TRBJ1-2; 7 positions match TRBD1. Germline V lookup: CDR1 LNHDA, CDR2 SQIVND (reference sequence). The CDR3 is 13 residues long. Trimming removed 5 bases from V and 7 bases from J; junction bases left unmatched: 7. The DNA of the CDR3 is TGTGCCAGTAGTCCTGACAGGGAATCTGGCTACACCTTC. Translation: CASSPDRESGYTF. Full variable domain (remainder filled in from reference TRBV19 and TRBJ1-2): DGGITQSPKYLFRKEGQNVTLSCEQNLNHDAMYWYRQDPGQGLRLIYYSQIVNDFQKGDIAEGYSVSREKKESFPLTVTSAQKNPTAFYLCASSPDRESGYTFGSGTRLTVV.

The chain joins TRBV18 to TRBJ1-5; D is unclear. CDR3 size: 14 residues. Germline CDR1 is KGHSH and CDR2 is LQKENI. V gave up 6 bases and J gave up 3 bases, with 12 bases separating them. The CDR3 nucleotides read TGTGCCAGCTCGTCGGCGGAGACCAATCAGCCCCAGCATTTT. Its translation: CASSSAETNQPQHF.

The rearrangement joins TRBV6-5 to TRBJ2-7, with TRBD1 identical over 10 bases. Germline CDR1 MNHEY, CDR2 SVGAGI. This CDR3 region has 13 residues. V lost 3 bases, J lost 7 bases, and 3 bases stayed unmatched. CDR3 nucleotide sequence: TGTGCCAGCAGTTATCCGGGACAGGGGGAGCAGTACTTC. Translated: CASSYPGQGEQYF.

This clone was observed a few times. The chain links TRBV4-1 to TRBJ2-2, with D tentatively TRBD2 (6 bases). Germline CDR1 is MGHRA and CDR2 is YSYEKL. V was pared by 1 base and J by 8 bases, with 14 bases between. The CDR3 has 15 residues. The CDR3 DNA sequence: TGCGCCAGCAGCCAAGCCGGGACTCCTGGGGGGGAGCTGTTTTTT. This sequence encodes CASSQAGTPGGELFF.

The CDR3 reads CASRRSPYNEQFF. The DNA for the CDR3 is TGTGCCAGCCGCCGGAGTCCCTACAATGAGCAGTTCTTC. The chain carries TRBV6-5 and TRBJ2-1, with unresolved D. V was cut by 8 bases and J by 2 bases, with 10 bases left in between. The CDR3 contains 13 residues. CDR1 is MNHEY and CDR2 is SVGAGI in the germline V gene.